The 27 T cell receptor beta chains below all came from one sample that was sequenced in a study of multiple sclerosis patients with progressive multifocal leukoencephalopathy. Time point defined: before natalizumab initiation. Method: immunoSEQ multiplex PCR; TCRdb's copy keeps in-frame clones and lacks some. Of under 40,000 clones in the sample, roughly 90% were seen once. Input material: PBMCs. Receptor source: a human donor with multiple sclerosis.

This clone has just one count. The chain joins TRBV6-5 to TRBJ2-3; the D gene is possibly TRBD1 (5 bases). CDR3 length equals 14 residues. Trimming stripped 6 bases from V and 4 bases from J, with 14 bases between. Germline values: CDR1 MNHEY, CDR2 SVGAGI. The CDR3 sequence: CASRQGMLADTQYF. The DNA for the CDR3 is TGTGCCAGCAGGCAGGGAATGCTAGCAGATACGCAGTATTTT.

The CDR3 spells CSVGQTYEQYF. The CDR3 DNA reads TGCAGCGTTGGACAGACCTACGAGCAGTACTTC. The chain combines TRBV29-1 with TRBJ2-7, with a weak D call TRBD1 (5 bases). This CDR3 region has 11 residues. CDR1 and CDR2 (germline): SQVTM, ANQGSEA. V was clipped by 4 bases and J by 2 bases, with 6 bases between them.

In DNA form, the CDR3 reads TGTGCCAGTAGTGGGGAGTTGGGCCAGCCCCAGCATTTT. Its protein product is CASSGELGQPQHF. The rearrangement uses TRBV19 and TRBJ1-5; D call uncertain. Germline-derived CDR1 and CDR2 are LNHDA and SQIVND (reference sequence). V lost 5 bases to trimming and J lost 7 bases, with 12 bases between them. This CDR3 region has 13 residues.

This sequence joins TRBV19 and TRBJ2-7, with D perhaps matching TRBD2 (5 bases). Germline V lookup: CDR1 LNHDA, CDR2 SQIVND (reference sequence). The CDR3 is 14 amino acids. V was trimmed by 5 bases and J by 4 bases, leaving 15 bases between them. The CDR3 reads CASSPSLPGYEQYF. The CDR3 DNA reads TGTGCCAGTAGTCCCTCGTTACCGGGGTACGAGCAGTACTTC.

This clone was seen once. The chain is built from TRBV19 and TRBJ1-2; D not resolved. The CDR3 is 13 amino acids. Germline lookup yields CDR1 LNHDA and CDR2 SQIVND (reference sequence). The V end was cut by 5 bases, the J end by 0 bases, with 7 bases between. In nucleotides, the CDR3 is TGTGCCAGTAGTCTTAATTCTAACTATGGCTACACCTTC. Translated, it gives CASSLNSNYGYTF. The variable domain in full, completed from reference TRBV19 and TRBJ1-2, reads DGGITQSPKYLFRKEGQNVTLSCEQNLNHDAMYWYRQDPGQGLRLIYYSQIVNDFQKGDIAEGYSVSREKKESFPLTVTSAQKNPTAFYLCASSLNSNYGYTFGSGTRLTVV.

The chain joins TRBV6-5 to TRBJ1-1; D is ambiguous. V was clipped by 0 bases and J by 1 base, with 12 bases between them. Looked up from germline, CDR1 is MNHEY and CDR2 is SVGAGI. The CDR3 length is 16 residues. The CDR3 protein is CASSYSISLGNTEAFF. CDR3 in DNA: TGTGCCAGCAGTTACTCGATCTCACTGGGGAACACTGAAGCTTTCTTT.

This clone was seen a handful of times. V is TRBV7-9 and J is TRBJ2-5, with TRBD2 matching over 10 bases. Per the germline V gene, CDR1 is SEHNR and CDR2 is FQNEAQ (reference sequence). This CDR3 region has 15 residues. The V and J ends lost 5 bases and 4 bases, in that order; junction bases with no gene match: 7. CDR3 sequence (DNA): TGTGCCAGCAGCGCAGCGGGAGGGGGTGGAGAGACCCAGTACTTC. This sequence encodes CASSAAGGGGETQYF. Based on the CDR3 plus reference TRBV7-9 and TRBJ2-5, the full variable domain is DTGVSQNPRHKITKRGQNVTFRCDPISEHNRLYWYRQTLGQGPEFLTYFQNEAQLEKSRLLSDRFSAERPKGSFSTLEIQRTEQGDSAMYLCASSAAGGGGETQYFGPGTRLLVL.

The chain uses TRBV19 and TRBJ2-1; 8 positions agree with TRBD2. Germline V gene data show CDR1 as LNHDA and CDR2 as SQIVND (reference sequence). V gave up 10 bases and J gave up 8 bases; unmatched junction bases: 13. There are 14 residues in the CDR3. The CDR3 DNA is TGTGCCACCCGGGCGGGAGGCTTGGGCCATGAGCAGTTCTTC. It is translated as CATRAGGLGHEQFF.

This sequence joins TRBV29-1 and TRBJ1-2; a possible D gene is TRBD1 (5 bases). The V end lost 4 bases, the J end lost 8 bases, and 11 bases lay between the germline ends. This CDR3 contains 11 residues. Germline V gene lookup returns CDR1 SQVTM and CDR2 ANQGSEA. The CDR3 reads CSVAGTGGYTF. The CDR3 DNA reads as TGCAGCGTTGCGGGGACGGGGGGCTACACCTTC.

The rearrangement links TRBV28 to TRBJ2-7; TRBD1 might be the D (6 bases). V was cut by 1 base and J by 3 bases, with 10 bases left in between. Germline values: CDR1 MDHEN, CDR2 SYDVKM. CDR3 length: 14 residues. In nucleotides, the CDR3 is TGTGCCAGCAGTTTATCTGGGACAAACTACGAGCAGTACTTC. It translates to CASSLSGTNYEQYF.

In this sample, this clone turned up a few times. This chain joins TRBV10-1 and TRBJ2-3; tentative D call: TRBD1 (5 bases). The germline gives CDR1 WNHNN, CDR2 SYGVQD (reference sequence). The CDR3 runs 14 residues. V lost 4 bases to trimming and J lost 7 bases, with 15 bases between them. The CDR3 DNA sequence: TGCGCCAGCAGTGCAAGGGGCCTCCTGAATACGCAGTATTTT. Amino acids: CASSARGLLNTQYF.

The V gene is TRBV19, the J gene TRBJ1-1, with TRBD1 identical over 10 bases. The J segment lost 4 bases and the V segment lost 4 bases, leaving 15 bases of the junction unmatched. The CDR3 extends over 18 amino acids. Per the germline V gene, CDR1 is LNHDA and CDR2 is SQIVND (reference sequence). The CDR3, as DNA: TGTGCCAGTAGTAATTGGGTAGGACAGGGGGGTTTGGGCACTGAAGCTTTCTTT. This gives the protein CASSNWVGQGGLGTEAFF.

DNA of the CDR3: TGTGCCAGCAGCTTTCAAGACCGTTCCACCGGGGAGCTGTTTTTT. Translated, it gives CASSFQDRSTGELFF. This sequence joins TRBV7-2 and TRBJ2-2; D is ambiguous. The CDR3 spans 15 residues. V dropped 3 bases and J dropped 4 bases, with 12 bases sitting between them. Germline CDR1 SGHTA, CDR2 FQGNSA. Variable domain in full (rest from reference TRBV7-2 and TRBJ2-2): GAGVSQSPSNKVTEKGKDVELRCDPISGHTALYWYRQSLGQGLEFLIYFQGNSAPDKSGLPSDRFSAERTGGSVSTLTIQRTQQEDSAVYLCASSFQDRSTGELFFGEGSRLTVL.

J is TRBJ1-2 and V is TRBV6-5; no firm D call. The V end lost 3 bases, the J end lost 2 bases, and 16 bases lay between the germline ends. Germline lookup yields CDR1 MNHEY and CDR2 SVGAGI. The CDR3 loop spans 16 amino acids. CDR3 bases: TGTGCCAGCAGTTATGGTCCTGGTGGCGGCAACTATGGCTACACCTTC. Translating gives CASSYGPGGGNYGYTF.

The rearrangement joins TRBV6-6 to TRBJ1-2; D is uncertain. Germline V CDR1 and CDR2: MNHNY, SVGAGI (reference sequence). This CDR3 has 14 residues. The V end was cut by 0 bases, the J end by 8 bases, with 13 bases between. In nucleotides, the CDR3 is TGTGCCAGCAGTTACTCGATTCTAGGTGGAGGCTACACCTTC. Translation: CASSYSILGGGYTF.

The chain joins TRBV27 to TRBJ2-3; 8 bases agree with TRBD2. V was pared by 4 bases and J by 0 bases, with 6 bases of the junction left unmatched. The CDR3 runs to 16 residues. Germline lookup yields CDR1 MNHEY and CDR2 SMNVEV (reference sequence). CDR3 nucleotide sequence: TGTGCCAGCAGTTCGCTAGCGGGCCCGAGCACAGATACGCAGTATTTT. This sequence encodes CASSSLAGPSTDTQYF.

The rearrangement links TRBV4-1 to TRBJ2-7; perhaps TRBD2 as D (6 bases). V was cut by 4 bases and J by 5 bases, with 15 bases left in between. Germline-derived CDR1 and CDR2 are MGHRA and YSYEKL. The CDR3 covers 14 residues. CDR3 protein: CASSPVRGKDEQYF. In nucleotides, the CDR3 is TGCGCCAGCAGCCCAGTACGGGGGAAGGACGAGCAGTACTTC.

The CDR3 sequence: CATLVFVWSDTQYF. Here the CDR3 DNA reads TGTGCCACCCTCGTTTTTGTCTGGTCAGATACGCAGTATTTT. The chain is built from TRBV5-4 and TRBJ2-3; D is unresolved. Per germline, CDR1 SGHNT and CDR2 YYREEE (reference sequence). V shed 9 bases and J shed 4 bases, with 18 bases lying between them. This CDR3 is built from 14 residues.

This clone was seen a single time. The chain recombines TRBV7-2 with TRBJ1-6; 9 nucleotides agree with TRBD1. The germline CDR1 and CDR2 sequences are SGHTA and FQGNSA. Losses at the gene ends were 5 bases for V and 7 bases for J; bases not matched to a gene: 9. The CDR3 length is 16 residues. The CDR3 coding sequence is TGTGCCAGCAGCCCGGATGGGACAGGGTCCAATTCACCCCTCCACTTT. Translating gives CASSPDGTGSNSPLHF.

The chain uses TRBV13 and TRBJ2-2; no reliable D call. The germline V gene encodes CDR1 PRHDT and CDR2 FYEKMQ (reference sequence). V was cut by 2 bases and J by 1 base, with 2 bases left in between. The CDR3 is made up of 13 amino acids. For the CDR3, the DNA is TGTGCCAGCAGCTTACTGAACACCGGGGAGCTGTTTTTT. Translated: CASSLLNTGELFF.

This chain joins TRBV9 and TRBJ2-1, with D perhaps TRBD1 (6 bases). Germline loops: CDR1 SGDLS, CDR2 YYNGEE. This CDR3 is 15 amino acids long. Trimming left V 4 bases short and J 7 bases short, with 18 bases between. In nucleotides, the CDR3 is TGTGCCAGCAGCCCCCATATTTACAGGGCGAATGAGCAGTTCTTC. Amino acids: CASSPHIYRANEQFF.

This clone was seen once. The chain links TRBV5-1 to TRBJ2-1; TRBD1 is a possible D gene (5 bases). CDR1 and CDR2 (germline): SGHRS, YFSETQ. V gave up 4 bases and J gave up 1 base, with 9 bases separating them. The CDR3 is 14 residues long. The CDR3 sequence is CASSPGSSYNEQFF. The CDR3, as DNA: TGCGCCAGCAGCCCAGGGTCGTCCTACAATGAGCAGTTCTTC.

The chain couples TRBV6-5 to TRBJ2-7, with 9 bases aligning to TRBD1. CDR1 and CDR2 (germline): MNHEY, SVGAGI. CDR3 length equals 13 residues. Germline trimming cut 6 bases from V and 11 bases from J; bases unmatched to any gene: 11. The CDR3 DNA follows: TGTGCCAGCAGGGGACAGGGCCCTTGGGTTGAGTACTTC. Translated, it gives CASRGQGPWVEYF.

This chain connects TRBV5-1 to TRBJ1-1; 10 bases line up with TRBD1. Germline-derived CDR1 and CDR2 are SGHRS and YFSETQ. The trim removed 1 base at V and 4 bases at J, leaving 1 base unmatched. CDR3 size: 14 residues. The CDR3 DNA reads TGCGCCAGCAGCTTGTGGGACAGGGGCACTGAAGCTTTCTTT. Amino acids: CASSLWDRGTEAFF.

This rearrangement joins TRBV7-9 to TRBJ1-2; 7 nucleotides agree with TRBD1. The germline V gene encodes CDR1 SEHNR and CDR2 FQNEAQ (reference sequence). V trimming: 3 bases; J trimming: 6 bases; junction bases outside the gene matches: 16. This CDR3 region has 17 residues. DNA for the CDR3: TGTGCCAGCAGCTTGACGCCGGGACAGAGTCCTCGAGATGGCTACACCTTC. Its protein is CASSLTPGQSPRDGYTF.

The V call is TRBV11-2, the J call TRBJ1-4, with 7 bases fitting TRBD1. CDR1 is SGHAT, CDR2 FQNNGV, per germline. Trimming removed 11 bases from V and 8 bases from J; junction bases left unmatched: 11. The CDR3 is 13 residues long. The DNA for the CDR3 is TGTGCCTCCAACAGGGGCGGGGTGGAAAAACTGTTTTTT. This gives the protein CASNRGGVEKLFF.

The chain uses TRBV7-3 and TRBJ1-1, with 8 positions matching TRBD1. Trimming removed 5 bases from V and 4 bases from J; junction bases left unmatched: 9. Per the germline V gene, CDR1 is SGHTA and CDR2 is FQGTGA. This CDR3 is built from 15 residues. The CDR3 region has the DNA TGTGCCAGCAGCCGAGACCCGACAGGGGTCACTGAAGCTTTCTTT. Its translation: CASSRDPTGVTEAFF.